This T cell receptor beta chain originates from a study of tissue T cells after allogeneic stem cell transplantation. The assay was immunoSEQ multiplex PCR, and TCRdb's table has in-frame clones only and misses some. The top ten hold around 15% of the sample, which has several thousand clones, around two thirds seen once. Germline loops: CDR1 SGHRS, CDR2 YFSETQ. The junction had 3 bases not matched to a gene; V was cut back by 5 bases and J by 5 bases. The CDR3 is made up of 15 amino acids. The sample here was duodenum tissue, taken at autopsy. The rearrangement links TRBV5-1 to TRBJ2-5, with 16 bases lining up with TRBD2. This receptor was obtained from a woman aged 18-55 years with breast cancer. In DNA form, the CDR3 reads TGCGCCAGCAGACGGGGACTAGCGGGAGGGGAGACCCAGTACTTC. The encoded protein is CASRRGLAGGETQYF.